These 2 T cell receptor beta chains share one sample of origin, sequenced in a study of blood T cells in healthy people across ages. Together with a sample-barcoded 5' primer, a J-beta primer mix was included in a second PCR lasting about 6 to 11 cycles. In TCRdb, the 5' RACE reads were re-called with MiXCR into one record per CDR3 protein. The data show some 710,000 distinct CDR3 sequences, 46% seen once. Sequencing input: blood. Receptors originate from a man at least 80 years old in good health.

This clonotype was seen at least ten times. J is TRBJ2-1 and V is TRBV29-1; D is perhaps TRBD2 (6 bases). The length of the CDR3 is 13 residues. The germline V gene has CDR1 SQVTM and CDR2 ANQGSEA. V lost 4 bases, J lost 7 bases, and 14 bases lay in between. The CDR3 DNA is TGCAGCGTTGTACGGGCTGGGGGGAATGAGCAGTTCTTC. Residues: CSVVRAGGNEQFF.

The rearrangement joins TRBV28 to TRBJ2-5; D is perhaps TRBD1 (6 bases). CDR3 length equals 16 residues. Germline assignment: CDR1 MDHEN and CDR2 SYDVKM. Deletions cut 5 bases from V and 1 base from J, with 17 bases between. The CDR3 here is CASSAMDSHFQETQYF. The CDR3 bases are TGTGCCAGCAGTGCGATGGACAGTCATTTCCAAGAGACCCAGTACTTC.